Presented here are 28 T cell receptor beta chains from one specimen sequenced in a study of response to subunit inactivated influenza vaccine. TCRdb re-analysed the RT-PCR reads in MiXCR, keeping a single row per CDR3 protein. The table lists approximately 490,000 distinct CDR3 sequences, around 7.9% of them singletons. The sequencing used PBMCs from blood, collected roughly 24 months after vaccination. These receptors were collected from a man aged 45 to 70 who received an inactivated influenza vaccine.

This clonotype showed up just a few times. The rearrangement joins TRBV5-1 to TRBJ2-7, with 8 bases fitting TRBD1. Germline CDR1 reads SGHRS; CDR2 reads YFSETQ. With V trimmed by 5 bases and J by 3 bases, 10 bases remained unmatched. This CDR3 region has 15 residues. The CDR3 here is CASRTAGTGSYEQYF. In DNA form, the CDR3 reads TGCGCCAGCAGAACCGCCGGGACAGGTAGCTACGAGCAGTACTTC. Looking up the rest from reference TRBV5-1 and TRBJ2-7 gives the full variable domain: KAGVTQTPRYLIKTRGQQVTLSCSPISGHRSVSWYQQTPGQGLQFLFEYFSETQRNKGNFPGRFSGRQFSNSRSEMNVSTLELGDSALYLCASRTAGTGSYEQYFGPGTRLTVT.

This clonotype was counted ten times or more. The CDR3 is CASSVSGRGYTF. CDR3 in DNA: TGTGCCAGCAGCGTCTCCGGACGGGGCTACACCTTC. J is TRBJ1-2 and V is TRBV5-8; D unclear. This CDR3 spans 12 amino acids. Germline CDR1 and CDR2: SGHTS and YDEGEE. The V and J ends lost 4 bases and 8 bases respectively, with 12 bases between them.

Regarding this clonotype: A much larger clone is a single base away; this may be a read error. This chain uses TRBV5-5 with TRBJ2-2, with D tentatively TRBD1 or TRBD2 (5 bases each). This CDR3 comprises 17 residues. Trimming pared 3 bases from V and 0 bases from J, leaving 15 bases between. Germline CDR1 is SGHKS and CDR2 is YYEKEE (reference sequence). The chain's CDR3 is CASSSGPAAANTGELFF. DNA for the CDR3: TGTGCCAGCAGCTCGGGGCCCGCCGCCGCGAACACCGGGGAGCTGTTTTTT.

The chain links TRBV11-2 to TRBJ2-2, with 7 bases matching TRBD1. Germline V lookup: CDR1 SGHAT, CDR2 FQNNGV. CDR3 length: 14 residues. J gave up 4 bases and V 7 bases, and 6 bases lay outside the gene matches. The CDR3 reads CASTSGQSTGELFF. CDR3 in DNA: TGTGCCAGCACCTCGGGACAGAGCACCGGGGAGCTGTTTTTT.

The chain carries TRBV18 and TRBJ2-7; TRBD1 matches 10 bases. Germline CDR1 is KGHSH and CDR2 is LQKENI. Losses at the gene ends were 3 bases for V and 8 bases for J; bases not matched to a gene: 7. There are 14 residues in the CDR3. The CDR3 bases are TGTGCCAGCTCACCTGGGGGACAGGGGCCGAAGCAGTACTTC. This translates into CASSPGGQGPKQYF.

This clonotype has at least ten counts. V is TRBV29-1 and J is TRBJ2-1; 7 nucleotides match TRBD1. This CDR3 has 16 amino acids. Germline loops: CDR1 SQVTM, CDR2 ANQGSEA. Losses at the gene ends were 4 bases for V and 2 bases for J; bases not matched to a gene: 11. CDR3 region: CSVVIMFDRAYNEQFF. In nucleotides, the CDR3 is TGCAGCGTTGTAATAATGTTTGACAGGGCCTACAATGAGCAGTTCTTC.

The genes are TRBV5-1 and TRBJ2-4; possible D gene TRBD1, 7 bases. The germline V and J ends were trimmed by 0 bases and 6 bases, with 16 bases remaining between them. Germline V CDR1 and CDR2: SGHRS, YFSETQ. This CDR3 comprises 16 residues. The CDR3 region has the DNA TGCGCCAGCAGCTTGGATGTTGGGCAGGGGGGAAACATTCAGTACTTC. It codes for CASSLDVGQGGNIQYF.

The gene calls are TRBV12-3 or TRBV12-4 and TRBJ2-7, with D perhaps TRBD1 (6 bases). Trimming cost V 4 bases and J 2 bases, with 12 bases left between them. CDR3 size: 14 residues. The DNA of the CDR3 is TGTGCCAGCAGTTCCCCCGCAGGGGCCTACGAGCAGTACTTC. Residues: CASSSPAGAYEQYF.

The V gene is TRBV7-2, the J gene TRBJ2-3, with TRBD2 matching 7 bases. There are 15 residues in the CDR3. Germline-derived CDR1 and CDR2 are SGHTA and FQGNSA. Germline trimming cut 2 bases from V and 4 bases from J; bases unmatched to any gene: 6. The CDR3 region is CASSLRSAGADTQYF. CDR3 DNA sequence: TGTGCCAGCAGCTTACGTTCGGCGGGGGCAGATACGCAGTATTTT.

This clonotype was seen only a few times. This rearrangement joins TRBV5-1 to TRBJ1-1; D is uncertain. CDR3 length: 13 amino acids. Trimming removed 4 bases from V and 3 bases from J, with 10 bases in between. The V gene's germline CDR1 is SGHRS and CDR2 YFSETQ. The CDR3 sequence is CASSLGSYTEAFF. For the CDR3, the DNA is TGCGCCAGCAGCCTCGGGTCCTACACTGAAGCTTTCTTT.

The chain carries TRBV2 and TRBJ2-5; D possibly matches TRBD1 or TRBD2 (5 bases each). Trimming cost V 6 bases and J 5 bases, with 13 bases left between them. Germline V lookup: CDR1 SNHLY, CDR2 FYNNEI. The CDR3 covers 13 residues. The CDR3 nucleotides read TGTGCCAGCAGGTTCGGGGCCTGGGAGACCCAGTACTTC. It codes for CASRFGAWETQYF. Using reference TRBV2 and TRBJ2-5 for the parts outside the CDR3, the full variable domain is EPEVTQTPSHQVTQMGQEVILRCVPISNHLYFYWYRQILGQKVEFLVSFYNNEISEKSEIFDDQFSVERPDGSNFTLKIRSTKLEDSAMYFCASRFGAWETQYFGPGTRLLVL.

In its sample, this clonotype was seen many times. The chain combines TRBV6-2 or TRBV6-3 with TRBJ2-3, with 12 nucleotides matching TRBD2. The junction had 11 bases not matched to a gene; V was cut back by 5 bases and J by 5 bases. This CDR3 region has 17 residues. CDR1 is MNHEY and CDR2 is SVGEGT in the germline V gene. CDR3 sequence reads: CASSPQRTSGAIDTQYF. The CDR3 bases are TGTGCCAGCAGTCCCCAGAGGACTAGCGGGGCTATAGATACGCAGTATTTT.

The rearrangement uses TRBV20-1 and TRBJ1-1; no definite D call. CDR1 is DFQATT and CDR2 is SNEGSKA in the germline V gene (reference sequence). The germline V and J ends were trimmed by 1 base and 1 base, with 10 bases remaining between them. The CDR3 length is 14 residues. CDR3 coding DNA: TGCAGTGCTAGAGCCCCCTCAAGGAACACTGAAGCTTTCTTT. It is translated as CSARAPSRNTEAFF.

This clonotype has just a few counts. This chain connects TRBV4-1 to TRBJ2-2; D gene uncertain. The CDR3 is made up of 14 amino acids. V was clipped by 4 bases and J by 6 bases, with 12 bases between them. Germline loops: CDR1 MGHRA, CDR2 YSYEKL. CDR3 sequence reads: CASSLDPLPGELFF. In DNA, the CDR3 is TGCGCCAGCAGCCTGGACCCGTTACCCGGGGAGCTGTTTTTT.

This chain uses TRBV5-6 with TRBJ1-6; D is ambiguous. CDR3 length: 15 amino acids. V was shortened by 0 bases and J by 7 bases, with 11 bases between the two germline ends. Germline V CDR1 and CDR2: SGHDT, YYEEEE. The CDR3 DNA is TGTGCCAGCAGCTTGGGTGGATTATTGAATTCACCCCTCCACTTT. It encodes CASSLGGLLNSPLHF. The entire variable domain, with the rest obtained from reference TRBV5-6 and TRBJ1-6, is as follows: DAGVTQSPTHLIKTRGQQVTLRCSPKSGHDTVSWYQQALGQGPQFIFQYYEEEERQRGNFPDRFSGHQFPNYSSELNVNALLLGDSALYLCASSLGGLLNSPLHFGNGTRLTVT.

In this sample, this clonotype turned up many times. The V gene is TRBV20-1, the J gene TRBJ2-3, with 8 bases aligning to TRBD2. The V segment lost 3 bases and the J segment 1 base; nucleotides outside the gene matches: 3. This CDR3 is built from 14 residues. Germline V gene sequence: CDR1 DFQATT, CDR2 SNEGSKA (reference sequence). The CDR3 loop reads CSASGRAGTDTQYF. DNA of the CDR3: TGCAGTGCTAGCGGGAGGGCCGGCACAGATACGCAGTATTTT.

This clonotype appeared many times. The rearrangement uses TRBV4-3 and TRBJ2-7; D gene ambiguous. In germline, CDR1 is LGHNA, CDR2 YSLEER. The CDR3 is made up of 14 amino acids. V was cut by 0 bases and J by 0 bases, with 6 bases left in between. The chain's CDR3 is CASSQDISSYEQYF. For the CDR3, the DNA is TGCGCCAGCAGCCAAGATATCAGCTCCTACGAGCAGTACTTC.

This clonotype was seen repeatedly, ten times or more. The genes are TRBV5-1 and TRBJ1-2, with a tentative D call TRBD1 (6 bases). This CDR3 contains 13 residues. Germline CDR1 is SGHRS and CDR2 is YFSETQ. V dropped 4 bases and J dropped 6 bases, with 13 bases sitting between them. The CDR3: CASSPRAGDGYTF. The CDR3 DNA is TGCGCCAGCAGCCCCCGAGCAGGGGATGGCTACACCTTC.

This clonotype has more than one count but fewer than ten. The rearrangement links TRBV20-1 to TRBJ2-7; D is possibly TRBD1 or TRBD2 (5 bases each). CDR1 and CDR2 from the germline V gene are DFQATT and SNEGSKA (reference sequence). This CDR3 has 15 amino acids. V was trimmed by 2 bases and J by 2 bases, leaving 16 bases between them. The CDR3 DNA reads TGCAGTGCTAGACAACTGATCGGGACGACCTACGAGCAGTACTTC. Translating gives CSARQLIGTTYEQYF.

This clonotype appeared many times. The J gene is TRBJ2-3, the V gene TRBV7-3; 7 nucleotides align to TRBD1. This CDR3 spans 14 amino acids. Germline CDR1 and CDR2: SGHTA and FQGTGA. The trim removed 4 bases at V and 4 bases at J, leaving 5 bases unmatched. The CDR3: CASSSLQGPDTQYF. CDR3 bases: TGTGCCAGCAGCTCACTACAGGGGCCAGATACGCAGTATTTT.

The chain joins TRBV12-3 or TRBV12-4 to TRBJ2-3, with D possibly TRBD1 on 5 matching bases. V lost 0 bases to trimming and J lost 3 bases, with 13 bases between them. This CDR3 is 16 amino acids long. The CDR3 nucleotides read TGTGCCAGCAGTTTAGCGCGGCAGGGTGTGACAGATACGCAGTATTTT. It translates to CASSLARQGVTDTQYF.

J is TRBJ1-6 and V is TRBV28; D may be TRBD1 (6 bases). Germline CDR1 is MDHEN and CDR2 is SYDVKM. V was pared by 1 base and J by 10 bases, with 11 bases between. This CDR3 is built from 14 residues. CDR3 amino acids: CASSLSPGGSPLHF. The CDR3 DNA sequence: TGTGCCAGCAGTTTATCCCCTGGGGGCTCACCCCTCCACTTT.

The chain has TRBV5-1 and TRBJ2-7; D possibly corresponds to TRBD2 (6 bases). V was pared by 0 bases and J by 0 bases, with 13 bases between. This CDR3 has 16 amino acids. Germline V gives CDR1 SGHRS, CDR2 YFSETQ. CDR3 DNA sequence: TGCGCCAGCAGCTTGGCCCCCGGGAGAAGCTCCTACGAGCAGTACTTC. Translating it yields CASSLAPGRSSYEQYF.

At least ten counts were recorded for this clonotype. The chain joins TRBV16 to TRBJ2-7, with D possibly TRBD2 on 6 matching bases. Trimming removed 0 bases at V and 2 bases at J, with 14 bases between. The CDR3 covers 16 residues. Per germline, CDR1 KGHSY and CDR2 FQNENV. The CDR3 protein is CASSQSAAGGTYEQYF. For the CDR3, the DNA is TGTGCCAGCAGCCAATCGGCAGCGGGTGGGACCTACGAGCAGTACTTC. Complete variable domain (other parts from reference TRBV16 and TRBJ2-7): GEEVAQTPKHLVRGEGQKAKLYCAPIKGHSYVFWYQQVLKNEFKFLISFQNENVFDETGMPKERFSAKCLPNSPCSLEIQATKLEDSAVYFCASSQSAAGGTYEQYFGPGTRLTVT.

This clonotype has only a few counts. The chain links TRBV11-1 to TRBJ1-2; 7 bases match TRBD1. The CDR3 is 14 amino acids. Per the germline V gene, CDR1 is SGHAT and CDR2 is FQDESV (reference sequence). V gave up 5 bases and J gave up 2 bases; unmatched junction bases: 5. CDR3 sequence: CASSRLQGNYGYTF. As DNA, the CDR3 is TGTGCCAGCAGCCGTTTACAGGGGAACTATGGCTACACCTTC.

This clonotype was counted at least ten times. This chain uses TRBV7-2 with TRBJ2-7; 13 bases are shared with TRBD2. J gave up 4 bases and V 5 bases, and 8 bases lay outside the gene matches. The CDR3 has 16 residues. From germline, CDR1 is SGHTA and CDR2 FQGNSA. The CDR3 is CASSATTSGGAYEQYF. The CDR3 DNA sequence: TGTGCCAGCAGCGCCACCACTAGCGGGGGGGCTTACGAGCAGTACTTC.

This clonotype was found many times. The rearrangement joins TRBV20-1 to TRBJ1-5, with 7 nucleotides matching TRBD1. The CDR3 sequence is 13 residues long. Per germline, CDR1 DFQATT and CDR2 SNEGSKA (reference sequence). With 3 bases clipped from V and 8 bases from J, the junction kept 7 bases outside the gene matches. CDR3 region: CSARTRGAEPQHF. The CDR3, as DNA: TGCAGTGCTAGGACCAGGGGGGCTGAGCCCCAGCATTTT.

This clonotype was observed many times. This sequence joins TRBV9 and TRBJ1-2, with D possibly TRBD1 on 5 matching bases. The CDR3 runs 14 residues. CDR1 SGDLS and CDR2 YYNGEE come from the germline V gene. Trimming took off 4 bases at V and 4 bases at J, with 14 bases between the two ends. DNA for the CDR3: TGTGCCAGCAGCATCTCCGGGACGGCCTATGGCTACACCTTC. As protein: CASSISGTAYGYTF.